Below, one T cell receptor beta chain is given with its context. This record belongs to a study of blood T cell repertoires in COVID-19. Whole-study context: Sites in the United States, Italy and Spain provided acute and convalescent COVID-19 samples. PBMCs, B-cell-depleted T cells, or T cells provided the cDNA or gDNA that made up the material.

This CDR3 region has 14 residues. Trimming pared 6 bases from V and 3 bases from J, leaving 14 bases between. In germline, CDR1 is MNHEY, CDR2 SMNVEV (reference sequence). Authors' data handling: By means of reference gene primer amplification, nucleated cell counts were estimated. Repertoires were generated with immunoSEQ multiplex PCR, while TCRdb's copy carries only in-frame clones and drops some. The V and J calls and clone size were taken over from that table, and D and trimming were inferred from the DNA. The top ten clones hold about 20% of a sample with about 220,000 clones, around four fifths of them seen once.

The chain has TRBV27 and TRBJ1-1; D is perhaps TRBD1 (6 bases). Sequenced input: peripheral blood. The origin of this receptor is a man aged 30 to 45 with active or convalescent COVID-19. CDR3 coding DNA: TGTGCCAGCAGGTGGACAGCTAGGGACACTGAAGCTTTCTTT. It translates to CASRWTARDTEAFF.